Listed here are 31 T cell receptor beta chains from one sample, sequenced in a study of blood T cell repertoires in COVID-19. Generated by immunoSEQ multiplex PCR, the TCRdb table keeps only in-frame clones and is missing some. The repertoire holds 300,000 to 350,000 clones, with almost 90% as singletons. The material sequenced was peripheral blood. The receptors were sampled from an older woman with COVID-19, enrolled during active disease.

V usage is TRBV2 and J usage is TRBJ2-1; 8 bases align to TRBD2. This CDR3 comprises 13 residues. Trimming took 4 bases from V and 9 from J; bases not matched to a gene: 5. Germline CDR1 reads SNHLY; CDR2 reads FYNNEI. The CDR3 coding sequence is TGTGCCAGCAGTGTCGGGGCGGGAGGTGAGCAGTTCTTC. This codes for CASSVGAGGEQFF.

V is TRBV5-4 and J is TRBJ2-2; D is undetermined. Trimming removed 2 bases at V and 7 bases at J, with 6 bases between. The CDR3 spans 12 residues. CDR1 and CDR2 from the germline V gene are SGHNT and YYREEE (reference sequence). The CDR3 spells CASSLIVGELFF. The CDR3 nucleotides are TGTGCCAGCAGCTTAATCGTCGGGGAGCTGTTTTTT.

The chain joins TRBV7-9 to TRBJ2-7; TRBD2 agrees at 13 bases. The CDR3 totals 17 residues. The J segment lost 2 bases and the V segment lost 4 bases, leaving 8 bases of the junction unmatched. From germline, CDR1 is SEHNR and CDR2 FQNEAQ (reference sequence). The CDR3 sequence: CASSSGAGTSGAYEQYF. The CDR3, as DNA: TGTGCCAGCAGCTCGGGAGCTGGGACTAGCGGGGCCTACGAGCAGTACTTC.

The J gene is TRBJ1-6, the V gene TRBV4-1; 7 bases line up with TRBD1. Germline CDR1 MGHRA, CDR2 YSYEKL. CDR3 length: 13 amino acids. V trimming: 5 bases; J trimming: 8 bases; junction bases outside the gene matches: 3. CDR3 in amino acids: CASSIDRDSPLHF. The CDR3 DNA is TGCGCCAGCAGCATTGACAGGGATTCACCCCTCCACTTT.

In its sample, this clone was seen many times. The chain has TRBV28 and TRBJ1-5; no firm D call. The ends were cut back, 3 bases at V and 6 bases at J, with 6 bases in the middle. This CDR3 region has 12 residues. Germline values: CDR1 MDHEN, CDR2 SYDVKM. CDR3 coding DNA: TGTGCCAGCAGTTTTCTGAGTCAGCCCCAGCATTTT. Encoded protein: CASSFLSQPQHF.

The chain carries TRBV3-1 (or the pseudogene TRBV3-2) and TRBJ2-1, with a tentative D call TRBD1 (6 bases). The V end lost 3 bases, the J end lost 1 base, and 16 bases lay between the germline ends. Germline V gene sequence: CDR1 LGHDT, CDR2 YNNKEL (reference sequence). The length of the CDR3 is 17 residues. CDR3 DNA: TGTGCCAGCAGCCACCGACAGGCCCGGGGTTCCTACAATGAGCAGTTCTTC. Amino acids: CASSHRQARGSYNEQFF.

The J gene is TRBJ2-7, the V gene TRBV6-5; tentatively, D is TRBD2 (5 bases). Germline CDR1 reads MNHEY; CDR2 reads SVGAGI. The CDR3 covers 15 residues. V was trimmed by 5 bases and J by 4 bases, leaving 18 bases between them. The CDR3 sequence: CASSLSAWGRYEQYF. In DNA form, the CDR3 reads TGTGCCAGCAGTCTTAGCGCCTGGGGAAGGTACGAGCAGTACTTC.

The V and J genes are TRBV2 and TRBJ2-7; 7 nucleotides line up with TRBD1. This CDR3 spans 14 amino acids. J gave up 2 bases and V 10 bases, and 11 bases lay outside the gene matches. Germline CDR1 is SNHLY and CDR2 is FYNNEI. The CDR3 DNA reads TGTGCCACCAGCTTACCGACAGGGACCTACGAGCAGTACTTC. Translation gives CATSLPTGTYEQYF.

V is TRBV6-5 and J is TRBJ1-2; maybe TRBD1 (5 bases). V lost 5 bases and J 6 bases, leaving 13 bases between the germline ends. CDR1 is MNHEY and CDR2 is SVGAGI in the germline V gene. The CDR3 runs 13 residues. CDR3 protein: CASSTRVYDGYTF. CDR3 in DNA: TGTGCCAGCAGTACCAGGGTGTACGATGGCTACACCTTC.

This sequence joins TRBV19 and TRBJ1-1, with D possibly TRBD1 on 5 matching bases. The V end lost 10 bases, the J end lost 1 base, and 10 bases lay between the germline ends. Germline CDR1 LNHDA, CDR2 SQIVND (reference sequence). CDR3 length equals 12 residues. The CDR3 here is CATQGSNTEAFF. CDR3 nucleotides: TGTGCCACCCAGGGATCGAACACTGAAGCTTTCTTT.

The V and J genes are TRBV5-1 and TRBJ2-1; possibly TRBD2 for D (5 bases). The CDR3 loop spans 15 amino acids. Trimming took 3 bases from V and 8 from J, leaving 18 bases between them. Germline values: CDR1 SGHRS, CDR2 YFSETQ. The CDR3 spells CASSSAGGENHEQFF. Written as DNA, the CDR3 is TGCGCCAGCAGCTCGGCCGGTGGGGAGAACCATGAGCAGTTCTTC.

The V call is TRBV7-2, the J call TRBJ1-2; perhaps TRBD1 as D (5 bases). Trimming removed 3 bases at V and 0 bases at J, with 11 bases between. From germline, CDR1 is SGHTA and CDR2 FQGNSA. The CDR3 contains 15 residues. CDR3 bases: TGTGCCAGCAGCTTCAAGACAGATGCTAACTATGGCTACACCTTC. It yields the protein CASSFKTDANYGYTF.

This rearrangement joins TRBV28 to TRBJ1-2; the D is unclear. CDR3 size: 15 residues. CDR1 is MDHEN and CDR2 is SYDVKM in the germline V gene. V was trimmed by 6 bases and J by 3 bases, leaving 17 bases between them. This CDR3 reads CASSPVSRGDYGYTF. The CDR3 DNA reads as TGTGCCAGCAGCCCCGTTAGCCGAGGTGACTATGGCTACACCTTC.

V and J are TRBV14 and TRBJ2-1; D unclear. This CDR3 region has 15 residues. The V end lost 3 bases, the J end lost 3 bases, and 12 bases lay between the germline ends. From germline, CDR1 is SGHDN and CDR2 FVKESK. CDR3 bases: TGTGCCAGCAGCCACTCTCCAGGCATCTACAATGAGCAGTTCTTC. This encodes CASSHSPGIYNEQFF.

J is TRBJ2-7 and V is TRBV28; 9 bases are a match to TRBD1. The CDR3 is made up of 20 amino acids. The J segment lost 0 bases and the V segment lost 3 bases, leaving 18 bases of the junction unmatched. CDR1 and CDR2 (germline): MDHEN, SYDVKM. CDR3 sequence: CASSFALLPGQGLSSYEQYF. DNA for the CDR3: TGTGCCAGCAGTTTTGCCCTACTCCCGGGACAGGGCCTTAGCTCCTACGAGCAGTACTTC.

The rearrangement joins TRBV6-5 to TRBJ2-6; the match to TRBD1 covers 8 bases. The CDR3 is 15 amino acids. The germline gives CDR1 MNHEY, CDR2 SVGAGI. The junction had 10 bases not matched to a gene; V was cut back by 6 bases and J by 9 bases. CDR3 nucleotide sequence: TGTGCCAGCAGATCTACAGGGGGATTGGGCAACGTCCTGACTTTC. This translates into CASRSTGGLGNVLTF.

The V call is TRBV28, the J call TRBJ2-7; D uncertain. The germline CDR1 and CDR2 sequences are MDHEN and SYDVKM. V lost 5 bases and J lost 3, with 14 bases in between. This CDR3 has 14 residues. The CDR3 DNA reads as TGTGCCAGCAGTCGAACCGGGTCCGTCTACGAGCAGTACTTC. It is translated as CASSRTGSVYEQYF. The entire variable domain, with the rest obtained from reference TRBV28 and TRBJ2-7, is as follows: DVKVTQSSRYLVKRTGEKVFLECVQDMDHENMFWYRQDPGLGLRLIYFSYDVKMKEKGDIPEGYSVSREKKERFSLILESASTNQTSMYLCASSRTGSVYEQYFGPGTRLTVT.

This clone was observed a single time. The chain links TRBV28 to TRBJ1-6; a weak D match, TRBD1 (5 bases). Germline-derived CDR1 and CDR2 are MDHEN and SYDVKM. The CDR3 is 13 residues long. Trimming left V 6 bases short and J 9 bases short, with 12 bases between. CDR3 in DNA: TGTGCCAGCAGCCCCGACGGGGGTTCACCCCTCCACTTT. This encodes CASSPDGGSPLHF.

This chain uses TRBV30 with TRBJ1-3; TRBD1 is a possible D gene (6 bases). Looked up from germline, CDR1 is GTSNPN and CDR2 is SVGIG (reference sequence). The CDR3 is 15 residues long. Trimming left V 1 base short and J 4 bases short, with 14 bases between. The DNA of the CDR3 is TGTGCCTGGAGTGGGGGGGGCGCGTCAGGAAACACCATATATTTT. Residues: CAWSGGGASGNTIYF.

V is TRBV5-6 and J is TRBJ1-6; D remains ambiguous. The germline V and J ends were trimmed by 0 bases and 4 bases, with 5 bases remaining between them. CDR3 size: 14 residues. Germline values: CDR1 SGHDT, CDR2 YYEEEE. CDR3 nucleotides: TGTGCCAGCAGCTTGGAGCGTTATAATTCACCCCTCCACTTT. It yields the protein CASSLERYNSPLHF.

This chain links TRBV4-1 with TRBJ2-5; 9 bases fit TRBD2. This CDR3 is built from 15 residues. The V gene's germline CDR1 is MGHRA and CDR2 YSYEKL. The junction had 9 bases not matched to a gene; V was cut back by 5 bases and J by 5 bases. The CDR3 sequence is CASSSAGGVPETQYF. In DNA form, the CDR3 reads TGCGCCAGCAGCAGCGCGGGGGGGGTGCCTGAGACCCAGTACTTC.

This clone was seen at least ten times. The J gene is TRBJ1-2, the V gene TRBV7-9, with 9 positions matching TRBD1. Losses at the gene ends were 2 bases for V and 7 bases for J; bases not matched to a gene: 2. Looked up from germline, CDR1 is SEHNR and CDR2 is FQNEAQ (reference sequence). The CDR3 runs 13 residues. The CDR3 sequence: CASSLLTGGGYTF. The CDR3 nucleotides are TGTGCCAGCAGCTTACTGACAGGGGGTGGCTACACCTTC.

The chain recombines TRBV7-9 with TRBJ1-5; possibly TRBD1 for D (5 bases). Trimming left V 5 bases short and J 4 bases short, with 15 bases between. From germline, CDR1 is SEHNR and CDR2 FQNEAQ (reference sequence). This CDR3 has 15 amino acids. The CDR3 region is CASSKDGGLNQPQHF. CDR3 nucleotides: TGTGCCAGCAGCAAAGACGGGGGACTAAATCAGCCCCAGCATTTT.

In this sample, this clone turned up a few times. Written as DNA, the CDR3 is TGCGCCAGCAGCTTGGGTGGACAAAGGGTTGACACTGAAGCTTTCTTT. The encoded protein is CASSLGGQRVDTEAFF. The rearrangement uses TRBV5-1 and TRBJ1-1; maybe TRBD1 (5 bases). With 0 bases removed from V and 3 bases from J, the gap between germline ends came to 15 bases. The germline V gene has CDR1 SGHRS and CDR2 YFSETQ. The CDR3 consists of 16 residues.

This clone was seen more than once but under ten times. V gene TRBV30 combines with J gene TRBJ1-3; a possible D gene is TRBD1 (5 bases). The CDR3 totals 15 residues. Germline-derived CDR1 and CDR2 are GTSNPN and SVGIG (reference sequence). Trimming cost V 3 bases and J 4 bases, with 16 bases left between them. The CDR3 DNA reads as TGTGCCTGGAGAGGGACTGTCCCGGGGGGAAACACCATATATTTT. Translated: CAWRGTVPGGNTIYF. Filled out from reference TRBV30 and TRBJ1-3, the complete variable domain reads SQTIHQWPATLVQPVGSPLSLECTVEGTSNPNLYWYRQAAGRGLQLLFYSVGIGQISSEVPQNLSASRPQDRQFILSSKKLLLSDSGFYLCAWRGTVPGGNTIYFGEGSWLTVV.

The chain carries TRBV21-1 and TRBJ1-5; the table gives TRBD1 as D, unverified against the DNA. TRBV21-1 counts as a pseudogene. The CDR3 runs to 15 residues. The CDR3 loop is CASSNNSHSNQPQHF. As DNA, the CDR3 is TGTGCCAGCAGCAACAACAGCCATAGCAATCAGCCCCAGCATTTT.

This clone has only one observation. The rearrangement links TRBV11-3 to TRBJ1-1; 7 nucleotides line up with TRBD1. The CDR3 covers 14 residues. The germline V gene encodes CDR1 SGHNT and CDR2 YENEEA. The trim removed 5 bases at V and 1 base at J, leaving 4 bases unmatched. In nucleotides, the CDR3 is TGTGCCAGCAGCCCATCAGGGGGGAACACTGAAGCTTTCTTT. As protein: CASSPSGGNTEAFF.

The J gene is TRBJ2-3, the V gene TRBV24-1; a weak D match, TRBD1 (5 bases). Trimming removed 7 bases from V and 2 bases from J, with 18 bases in between. In germline, CDR1 is KGHDR, CDR2 SFDVKD. The CDR3 totals 16 residues. As DNA, the CDR3 is TGTGCCACCAGCCACCCTTGGACAAGTACCACAGATACGCAGTATTTT. Amino acid sequence: CATSHPWTSTTDTQYF.

The chain carries TRBV2 and TRBJ1-5, with D possibly matching TRBD1 (5 bases). Trimming removed 6 bases at V and 0 bases at J, with 9 bases between. CDR3 length: 14 residues. From germline, CDR1 is SNHLY and CDR2 FYNNEI. This CDR3 reads CASRDTDSNQPQHF. The CDR3 region has the DNA TGTGCCAGCAGGGACACCGATAGCAATCAGCCCCAGCATTTT. Full variable domain (missing parts from reference TRBV2 and TRBJ1-5): EPEVTQTPSHQVTQMGQEVILRCVPISNHLYFYWYRQILGQKVEFLVSFYNNEISEKSEIFDDQFSVERPDGSNFTLKIRSTKLEDSAMYFCASRDTDSNQPQHFGDGTRLSIL.

The chain joins TRBV7-9 to TRBJ2-1, with 8 bases matching TRBD2. With V trimmed by 3 bases and J by 10 bases, 11 bases remained unmatched. The CDR3 has 15 amino acids. CDR1 is SEHNR, CDR2 FQNEAQ, per germline (reference sequence). CDR3 DNA: TGTGCCAGCAGCTTTATAGCGGGGCCGCTAAAGGAGCAGTTCTTC. The encoded protein is CASSFIAGPLKEQFF.

J is TRBJ1-2 and V is TRBV2; 11 positions match TRBD1. This CDR3 region has 16 residues. In germline, CDR1 is SNHLY, CDR2 FYNNEI. V lost 5 bases, J lost 5 bases, and 10 bases stayed unmatched. The CDR3 DNA reads as TGTGCCAGCAGTTCGGACAGGGGGCATACCGGGTATGGCTACACCTTC. This gives the protein CASSSDRGHTGYGYTF.